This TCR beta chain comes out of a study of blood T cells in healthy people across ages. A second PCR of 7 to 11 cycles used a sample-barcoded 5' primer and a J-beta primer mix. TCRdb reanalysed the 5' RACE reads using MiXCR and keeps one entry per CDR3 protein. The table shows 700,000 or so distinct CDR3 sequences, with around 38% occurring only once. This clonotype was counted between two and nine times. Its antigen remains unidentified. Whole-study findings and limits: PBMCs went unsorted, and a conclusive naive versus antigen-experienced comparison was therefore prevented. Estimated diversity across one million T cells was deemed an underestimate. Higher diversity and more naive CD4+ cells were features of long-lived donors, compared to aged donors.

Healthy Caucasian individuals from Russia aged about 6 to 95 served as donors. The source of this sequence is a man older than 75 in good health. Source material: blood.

This CDR3 reads CASSLQPSGRAYEQYF. CDR3 DNA sequence: TGTGCCAGCAGCTTACAACCTAGCGGGAGGGCCTACGAGCAGTACTTC. V usage is TRBV7-2 and J usage is TRBJ2-7; 12 positions match TRBD2. Germline V gene sequence: CDR1 SGHTA, CDR2 FQGNSA. This CDR3 is 16 amino acids long. V was pared by 2 bases and J by 2 bases, with 4 bases of the junction left unmatched.